Below, 25 T cell receptor beta chains from the same sample are listed, as sequenced in a study of T cell responses to AZD1222 COVID-19 vaccine. Using immunoSEQ multiplex PCR, the repertoire was profiled, and TCRdb retains in-frame clones only, with some absent. The sample carries about 130,000 clones, roughly 91% recorded once. Sequenced here: peripheral blood, sampled on day 0 of AZD1222 vaccination. The receptors were gathered from an adult in good health.

V and J are TRBV7-2 and TRBJ1-4, with D perhaps matching TRBD1 (5 bases). The CDR3 contains 15 residues. CDR1 and CDR2 from the germline V gene are SGHTA and FQGNSA. V was trimmed by 4 bases and J by 7 bases, leaving 16 bases between them. The CDR3: CASSSSRVTGEKLFF. DNA for the CDR3: TGTGCCAGCAGCTCCAGCAGGGTAACGGGTGAAAAACTGTTTTTT.

The chain carries TRBV28 and TRBJ1-2; D unresolved. This CDR3 spans 12 amino acids. V was pared by 7 bases and J by 4 bases, with 10 bases between. CDR1 and CDR2 (germline): MDHEN, SYDVKM. This CDR3 is CASTLSGYGYTF. CDR3 DNA sequence: TGTGCCAGCACCTTGTCGGGCTATGGCTACACCTTC.

This sequence joins TRBV5-4 and TRBJ2-5; 10 nucleotides agree with TRBD1. CDR1 SGHNT and CDR2 YYREEE come from the germline V gene (reference sequence). CDR3 length: 15 amino acids. V lost 3 bases and J lost 5; bases outside the gene matches: 7. The CDR3 DNA sequence: TGTGCCAGCAGCTACGGACAGGGGGTAGGGGAGACCCAGTACTTC. Translation gives CASSYGQGVGETQYF.

V and J are TRBV30 and TRBJ1-5; D is uncertain. This CDR3 is built from 13 residues. Per the germline V gene, CDR1 is GTSNPN and CDR2 is SVGIG (reference sequence). Trimming removed 0 bases from V and 6 bases from J, with 9 bases in between. The CDR3 coding sequence is TGTGCCTGGAGTGTACAAGAGTCTCAGCCCCAGCATTTT. This encodes CAWSVQESQPQHF.

The chain employs TRBV9 and TRBJ1-3; D possibly corresponds to TRBD1 (5 bases). This CDR3 comprises 15 residues. The V end was cut by 4 bases, the J end by 0 bases, with 11 bases between. CDR1 is SGDLS and CDR2 is YYNGEE in the germline V gene. DNA for the CDR3: TGTGCCAGCAGCATGGAGGGGATCTCTGGAAACACCATATATTTT. This translates into CASSMEGISGNTIYF.

The chain uses TRBV11-3 and TRBJ1-2; 8 bases fit TRBD1. From germline, CDR1 is SGHNT and CDR2 YENEEA. V shed 0 bases, J shed 8 bases, and the junction held 5 bases outside the gene matches. The CDR3 is made up of 14 amino acids. In DNA, the CDR3 is TGTGCCAGCAGCTTAGATCCGGCAGGGGGCGGCTACACCTTC. Residues: CASSLDPAGGGYTF.

The chain has TRBV11-3 and TRBJ2-1; 10 nucleotides line up with TRBD2. The CDR3 sequence is 16 residues long. V dropped 1 base and J dropped 6; count of bases not matched to a gene: 6. Germline values: CDR1 SGHNT, CDR2 YENEEA. DNA for the CDR3: TGTGCCAGCAGCTTAGGCGATAGCGGGGGGAGCAATGAGCAGTTCTTC. This translates into CASSLGDSGGSNEQFF.

The rearrangement uses TRBV7-6 and TRBJ1-2; D not resolved. The germline CDR1 and CDR2 sequences are SGHVS and FNYEAQ. The CDR3 spans 17 residues. V was pared by 2 bases and J by 4 bases, with 20 bases between. This chain's CDR3 is CASSLIPRRDKPYGYTF. The CDR3, as DNA: TGTGCCAGCAGCTTAATTCCCCGGAGGGATAAACCCTATGGCTACACCTTC.

The chain employs TRBV6-5 and TRBJ2-2; D possibly corresponds to TRBD1 (7 bases). This CDR3 is 15 amino acids long. From germline, CDR1 is MNHEY and CDR2 SVGAGI. Trimming pared 8 bases from V and 4 bases from J, leaving 17 bases between. In nucleotides, the CDR3 is TGTGCCAGCGCATGGGGGGCAGGGGGCACCGGGGAGCTGTTTTTT. Residues: CASAWGAGGTGELFF.

V gene TRBV27 combines with J gene TRBJ1-6; perhaps TRBD1 as D (5 bases). Trimming shortened V by 8 bases and J by 12 bases, and 14 bases separated the two germline ends. The CDR3 has 12 residues. Germline CDR1 MNHEY, CDR2 SMNVEV (reference sequence). The CDR3 DNA follows: TGTGCCAGCGGAAGGGGAGTAGGACCCCTCCACTTT. Translation: CASGRGVGPLHF.

V and J are TRBV18 and TRBJ2-3; either TRBD1 or TRBD2 may fit D (6 bases each). Trimming took 4 bases from V and 3 from J, leaving 8 bases between them. Germline V lookup: CDR1 KGHSH, CDR2 LQKENI. The CDR3 is made up of 13 amino acids. CDR3 residues: CASSRGATDTQYF. CDR3 nucleotide sequence: TGTGCCAGCTCACGGGGGGCGACAGATACGCAGTATTTT.

The chain is built from TRBV6-5 and TRBJ1-2; D gene uncertain. The length of the CDR3 is 13 residues. Looked up from germline, CDR1 is MNHEY and CDR2 is SVGAGI. V lost 3 bases and J lost 3, with 8 bases in between. CDR3 nucleotides: TGTGCCAGCAGTTATGAACCTTACTATGGCTACACCTTC. Translation gives CASSYEPYYGYTF.

Only one count was recorded for this clone. This chain uses TRBV6-6 with TRBJ2-1; 9 nucleotides line up with TRBD2. With V trimmed by 5 bases and J by 6 bases, 2 bases remained unmatched. The CDR3 covers 13 residues. Per the germline V gene, CDR1 is MNHNY and CDR2 is SVGAGI (reference sequence). The CDR3 nucleotides are TGTGCCAGCAGTCCGACTAGCGGCAATGAGCAGTTCTTC. This translates into CASSPTSGNEQFF.

The chain couples TRBV7-9 to TRBJ2-1, with 10 bases fitting TRBD1. This CDR3 region has 15 residues. The ends lost 5 bases at V and 7 bases at J; junction bases unmatched: 8. Germline-derived CDR1 and CDR2 are SEHNR and FQNEAQ (reference sequence). The CDR3 loop is CASSLRQGAENEQFF. CDR3 bases: TGTGCCAGCAGCCTCCGACAGGGGGCAGAAAATGAGCAGTTCTTC.

The CDR3 bases are TGTGCCAGCAGTTACTCTTCCATTCAGCAGTTCTTC. Its translation: CASSYSSIQQFF. V is TRBV6-5 and J is TRBJ2-1; D is ambiguous. The CDR3 length is 12 residues. The germline CDR1 and CDR2 sequences are MNHEY and SVGAGI. Trimming took off 0 bases at V and 11 bases at J, with 8 bases between the two ends.

The rearrangement joins TRBV9 to TRBJ2-3; D unresolved. The CDR3 consists of 14 residues. Germline loops: CDR1 SGDLS, CDR2 YYNGEE. V gave up 0 bases and J gave up 6 bases, with 11 bases separating them. The chain's CDR3 is CASSVESTPDTQYF. CDR3 DNA sequence: TGTGCCAGCAGCGTAGAAAGCACGCCTGATACGCAGTATTTT.

The chain couples TRBV28 to TRBJ1-6; no reliable D call. CDR1 and CDR2 from the germline V gene are MDHEN and SYDVKM. V lost 3 bases, J lost 10 bases, and 13 bases lay in between. The CDR3 totals 14 residues. The CDR3 DNA is TGTGCCAGCAGTTTCCTCCAGCCGAGGTCACCCCTCCACTTT. Protein product: CASSFLQPRSPLHF.

J is TRBJ1-3 and V is TRBV5-1; tentative D call: TRBD1 (5 bases). CDR3 size: 14 residues. Germline V gives CDR1 SGHRS, CDR2 YFSETQ. The ends were cut back, 2 bases at V and 0 bases at J, with 6 bases in the middle. The CDR3 here is CASSLRGSGNTIYF. The CDR3 nucleotides read TGCGCCAGCAGCTTAAGGGGCTCTGGAAACACCATATATTTT.

The chain employs TRBV19 and TRBJ1-4, with a tentative D call TRBD1 (5 bases). This CDR3 is 14 amino acids long. V shed 3 bases and J shed 7 bases, with 12 bases lying between them. CDR1 LNHDA and CDR2 SQIVND come from the germline V gene (reference sequence). The CDR3 region has the DNA TGTGCCAGTAGTATCGGGACCGCGAGTGAAAAACTGTTTTTT. It encodes CASSIGTASEKLFF.

As to this clone: Germline is not matched at one junction end, which may reflect a read error. The CDR3 region is CASRRTGVAYF. DNA for the CDR3: TGTGCCAGCAGAAGGACAGGCGTTGCATATTTT. The chain has TRBV28 and TRBJ1-4, with 7 nucleotides matching TRBD1. Per germline, CDR1 MDHEN and CDR2 SYDVKM. This CDR3 has 11 amino acids.

The J gene is TRBJ1-3, the V gene TRBV6-1; D gene unclear. The CDR3 has 16 residues. Germline CDR1 is MNHNS and CDR2 is SASEGT. Trimming took 2 bases from V and 0 from J, leaving 11 bases between them. CDR3 sequence (DNA): TGTGCCAGCAGTGAAATAGAGTACCACTCTGGAAACACCATATATTTT. Translating gives CASSEIEYHSGNTIYF.

The count of this clone is one. This chain links TRBV4-1 with TRBJ2-2; D unclear. The germline V gene encodes CDR1 MGHRA and CDR2 YSYEKL. The CDR3 covers 15 residues. V gave up 1 base and J gave up 1 base, with 7 bases separating them. CDR3 loop: CASSQAPLNTGELFF. DNA of the CDR3: TGCGCCAGCAGCCAAGCACCTCTGAACACCGGGGAGCTGTTTTTT.

The V call is TRBV29-1, the J call TRBJ1-1, with D possibly matching TRBD1 (5 bases). V was pared by 7 bases and J by 5 bases, with 11 bases between. The CDR3 runs to 11 residues. Germline V gives CDR1 SQVTM, CDR2 ANQGSEA. The CDR3 protein is CSAGGGTEAFF. CDR3 sequence (DNA): TGCAGCGCTGGGGGGGGGACTGAAGCTTTCTTT.

The rearrangement joins TRBV5-4 to TRBJ2-5; 8 positions agree with TRBD2. The V gene's germline CDR1 is SGHNT and CDR2 YYREEE (reference sequence). The CDR3 has 17 amino acids. V gave up 4 bases and J gave up 1 base; unmatched junction bases: 12. The CDR3 spells CASSGPGGGGLQETQYF. Here the CDR3 DNA reads TGTGCCAGCAGCGGCCCGGGGGGCGGGGGGCTCCAAGAGACCCAGTACTTC.

This chain joins TRBV3-1 (or the pseudogene TRBV3-2) and TRBJ2-6, with D perhaps matching TRBD1 (5 bases). The V gene's germline CDR1 is LGHDT and CDR2 YNNKEL (reference sequence). V lost 2 bases and J lost 0, with 5 bases in between. The CDR3 spans 15 residues. The CDR3 DNA follows: TGTGCCAGCAGCCAACAGGGCTCTGGGGCCAACGTCCTGACTTTC. Translating it yields CASSQQGSGANVLTF.